The clone carrying this TCR beta chain was seen only a few times. Its antigen is undetermined. This entry is derived from a study of molecular identifiers for immune sequencing clone quantification. Study-level findings and limits: Amid 750,000 to 1,000,000 naive cells, spiked Jurkat TCR RNA from one cell was reportedly still detectable.

This CDR3 has 13 amino acids. Germline V lookup: CDR1 LNHDA, CDR2 SQIVND (reference sequence). V was shortened by 3 bases and J by 5 bases, with 8 bases between the two germline ends. The use of previously described methods and listed TCR primers produced the bulk TCR libraries. TCRdb reprocessed the PCR reads with MiXCR, giving one entry per CDR3 protein. The sample holds fewer than 70,000 distinct CDR3 sequences; 18% are singletons and the top ten take about 1.5%. Naive CD8 T cells underwent sorting with the CD8+CD4-CCR7+CD45RA+ definition. The rearrangement uses TRBV19 and TRBJ2-1; D remains unclear. The sequencing sample was made of naive CD8+ T cells from blood, with Jurkat cell RNA spiked in. As for subset: FACS-sorted CD8+CD4-CCR7+CD45RA+ naive T cells. The origin of this receptor is a human donor in good health. Some libraries in this study had Jurkat cell RNA spiked in. The CDR3 loop is CASSILLHNEQFF. CDR3 sequence (DNA): TGTGCCAGTAGTATCCTCCTACACAATGAGCAGTTCTTC.